Below, one TCR beta chain is given with its context. Its antigen is unknown. V lost 6 bases to trimming and J lost 1 base; unmatched junction nucleotides: 7. This CDR3 is 16 amino acids long. The germline V gene encodes CDR1 MNHNS and CDR2 SASEGT. The sample belongs to a study of CD8 T cells in ankylosing spondylitis. General observations from the study: Disease-linked clones reportedly showed significant enrichment in matched ankylosing spondylitis synovial fluid. Some motif variants were previously reported in reactive arthritis synovial fluid and blood. The study identified a TCR beta motif of several highly homologous variants that appeared characteristic of ankylosing spondylitis blood. Researchers report that disease-linked clones proved CD8+ and relatively rare in peripheral blood.

Quantitative 5'-RACE was performed with molecular barcodes, and it yielded the TCR beta libraries. One entry per CDR3 protein results from TCRdb running MiXCR on the 5' RACE reads. The table includes roughly 440,000 distinct CDR3 sequences, 15% to 20% detected once. This sequence joins TRBV6-1 and TRBJ2-7; 12 bases align to TRBD2. The sequencing sample was made of blood, either unsorted or a sorted T cell fraction (not recorded which). This receptor was taken from a male donor with ankylosing spondylitis. Here the CDR3 DNA reads TGTGCCAGCAGCCGACTAGCGGGGGCCCTGTCCTACGAGCAGTACTTC. This codes for CASSRLAGALSYEQYF.